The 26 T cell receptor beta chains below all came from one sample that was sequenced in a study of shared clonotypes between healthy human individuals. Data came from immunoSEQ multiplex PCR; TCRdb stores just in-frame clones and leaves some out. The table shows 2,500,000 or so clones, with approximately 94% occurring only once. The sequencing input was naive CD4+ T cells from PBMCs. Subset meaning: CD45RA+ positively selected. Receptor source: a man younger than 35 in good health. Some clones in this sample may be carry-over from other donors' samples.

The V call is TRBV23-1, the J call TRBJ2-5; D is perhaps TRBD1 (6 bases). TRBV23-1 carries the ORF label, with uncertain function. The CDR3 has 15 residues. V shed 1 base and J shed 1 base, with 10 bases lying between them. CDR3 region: CASSQFFRGQETQYF. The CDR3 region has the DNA TGCGCCAGCAGTCAATTTTTCAGGGGCCAAGAGACCCAGTACTTC.

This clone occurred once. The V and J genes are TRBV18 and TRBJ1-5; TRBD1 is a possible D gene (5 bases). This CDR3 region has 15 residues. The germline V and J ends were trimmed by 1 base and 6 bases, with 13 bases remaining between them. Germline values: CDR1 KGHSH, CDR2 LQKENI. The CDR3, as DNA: TGTGCCAGCTCACCACAGGGAGGGGCAGGTCAGCCCCAGCATTTT. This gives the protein CASSPQGGAGQPQHF.

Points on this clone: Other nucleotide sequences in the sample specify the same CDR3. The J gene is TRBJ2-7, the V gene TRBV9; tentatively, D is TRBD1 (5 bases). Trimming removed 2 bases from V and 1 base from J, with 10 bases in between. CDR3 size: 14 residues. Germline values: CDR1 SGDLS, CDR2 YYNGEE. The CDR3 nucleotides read TGTGCCAGCAGCGTTCAAGGGGCATCCTACGAGCAGTACTTC. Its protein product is CASSVQGASYEQYF.

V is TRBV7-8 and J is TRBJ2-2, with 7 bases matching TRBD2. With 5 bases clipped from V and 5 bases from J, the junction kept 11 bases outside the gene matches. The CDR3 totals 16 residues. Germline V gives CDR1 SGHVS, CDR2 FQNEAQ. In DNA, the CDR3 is TGTGCCAGCAGCCCCCGTTCACCGCGGGAGACCGGGGAGCTGTTTTTT. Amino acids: CASSPRSPRETGELFF.

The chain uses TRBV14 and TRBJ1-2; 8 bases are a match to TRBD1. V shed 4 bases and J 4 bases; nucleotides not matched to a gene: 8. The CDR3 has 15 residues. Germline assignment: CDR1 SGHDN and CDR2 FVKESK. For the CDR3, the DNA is TGTGCCAGCAGCCGCTCTACAACAGGGGGCTATGGCTACACCTTC. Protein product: CASSRSTTGGYGYTF.

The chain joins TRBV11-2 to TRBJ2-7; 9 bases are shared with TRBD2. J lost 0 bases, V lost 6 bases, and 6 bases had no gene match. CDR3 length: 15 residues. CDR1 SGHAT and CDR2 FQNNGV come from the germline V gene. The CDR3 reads CASRSSGRTSYEQYF. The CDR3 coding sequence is TGTGCCAGCAGGAGTAGCGGGAGAACCTCCTACGAGCAGTACTTC.

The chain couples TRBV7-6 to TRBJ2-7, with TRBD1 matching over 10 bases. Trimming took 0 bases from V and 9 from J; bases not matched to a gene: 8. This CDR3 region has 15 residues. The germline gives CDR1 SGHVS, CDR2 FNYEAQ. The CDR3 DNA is TGTGCCAGCAGCTTAGCGGGACAGGGGATACGAGTGCAGTACTTC. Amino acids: CASSLAGQGIRVQYF.

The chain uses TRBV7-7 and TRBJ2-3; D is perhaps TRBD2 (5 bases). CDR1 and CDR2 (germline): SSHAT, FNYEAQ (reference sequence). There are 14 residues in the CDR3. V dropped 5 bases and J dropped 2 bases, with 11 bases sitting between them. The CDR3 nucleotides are TGTGCCAGCAGCCGAGGACTTGTCACAGATACGCAGTATTTT. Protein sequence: CASSRGLVTDTQYF.

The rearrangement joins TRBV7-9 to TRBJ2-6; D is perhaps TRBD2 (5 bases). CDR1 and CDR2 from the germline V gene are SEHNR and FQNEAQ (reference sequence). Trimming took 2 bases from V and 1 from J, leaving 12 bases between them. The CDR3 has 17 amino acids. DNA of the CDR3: TGTGCCAGCAGCTTATTGACAACTAGTTCTGGGGCCAACGTCCTGACTTTC. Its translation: CASSLLTTSSGANVLTF. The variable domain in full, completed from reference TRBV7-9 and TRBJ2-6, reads DTGVSQNPRHKITKRGQNVTFRCDPISEHNRLYWYRQTLGQGPEFLTYFQNEAQLEKSRLLSDRFSAERPKGSFSTLEIQRTEQGDSAMYLCASSLLTTSSGANVLTFGAGSRLTVL.

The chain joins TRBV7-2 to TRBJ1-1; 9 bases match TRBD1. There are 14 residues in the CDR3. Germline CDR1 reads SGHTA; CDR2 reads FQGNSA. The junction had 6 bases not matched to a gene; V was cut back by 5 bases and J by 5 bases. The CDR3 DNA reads TGTGCCAGCAGCCAAAACAGGGGGCTTACTGAAGCTTTCTTT. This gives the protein CASSQNRGLTEAFF.

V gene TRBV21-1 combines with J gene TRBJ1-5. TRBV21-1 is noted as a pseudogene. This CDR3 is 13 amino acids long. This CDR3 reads CAKPHGRSKPQHF. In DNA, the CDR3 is TGTGCCAAGCCCCACGGCCGATCGAAGCCCCAGCATTTT.

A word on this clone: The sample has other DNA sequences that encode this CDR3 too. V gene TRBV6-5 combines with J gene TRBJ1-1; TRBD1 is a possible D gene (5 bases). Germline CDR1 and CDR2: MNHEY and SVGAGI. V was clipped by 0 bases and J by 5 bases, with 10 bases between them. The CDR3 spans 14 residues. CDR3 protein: CASSYSRGRTEAFF. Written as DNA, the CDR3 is TGTGCCAGCAGTTACTCGAGGGGTCGGACTGAAGCTTTCTTT.

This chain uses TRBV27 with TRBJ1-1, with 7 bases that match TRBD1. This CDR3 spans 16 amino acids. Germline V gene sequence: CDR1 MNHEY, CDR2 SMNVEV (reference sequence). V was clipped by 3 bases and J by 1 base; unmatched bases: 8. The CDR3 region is CASSFRGGIQNTEAFF. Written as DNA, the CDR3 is TGTGCCAGCAGTTTCAGGGGGGGAATACAGAACACTGAAGCTTTCTTT.

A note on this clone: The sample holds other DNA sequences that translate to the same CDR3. The CDR3 nucleotides read TGCGCCAGCAGCTTGATACTAGCGGGAGGGGGCGAGCAGTACTTC. Residues: CASSLILAGGGEQYF. This chain uses TRBV5-1 with TRBJ2-7, with 13 bases that match TRBD2. Per the germline V gene, CDR1 is SGHRS and CDR2 is YFSETQ. V was pared by 1 base and J by 6 bases, with 4 bases of the junction left unmatched. The CDR3 has 15 amino acids.

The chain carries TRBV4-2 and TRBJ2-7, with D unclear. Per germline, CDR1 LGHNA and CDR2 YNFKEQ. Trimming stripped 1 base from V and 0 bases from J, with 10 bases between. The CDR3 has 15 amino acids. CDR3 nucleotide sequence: TGTGCCAGCAGCCAAGTCTTGGCCAGCTCCTACGAGCAGTACTTC. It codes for CASSQVLASSYEQYF.

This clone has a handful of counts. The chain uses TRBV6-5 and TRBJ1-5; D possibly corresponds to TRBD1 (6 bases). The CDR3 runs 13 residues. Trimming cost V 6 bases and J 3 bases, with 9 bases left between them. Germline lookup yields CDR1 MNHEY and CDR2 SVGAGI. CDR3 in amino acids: CASRRDNNQPQHF. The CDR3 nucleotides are TGTGCCAGCAGGCGGGACAACAATCAGCCCCAGCATTTT.

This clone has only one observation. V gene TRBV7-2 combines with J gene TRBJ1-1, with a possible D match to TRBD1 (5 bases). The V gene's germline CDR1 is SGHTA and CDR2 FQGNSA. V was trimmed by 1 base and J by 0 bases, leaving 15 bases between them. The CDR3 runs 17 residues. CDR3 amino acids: CASSLVGTGLMNTEAFF. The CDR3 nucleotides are TGTGCCAGCAGCTTAGTGGGGACGGGACTCATGAACACTGAAGCTTTCTTT.

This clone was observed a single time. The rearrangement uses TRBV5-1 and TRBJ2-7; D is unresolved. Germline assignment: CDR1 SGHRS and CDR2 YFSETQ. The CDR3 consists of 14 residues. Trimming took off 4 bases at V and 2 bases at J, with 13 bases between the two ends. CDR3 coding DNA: TGCGCCAGCAGCCCGGAACCTCTCCCCTACGAGCAGTACTTC. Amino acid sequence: CASSPEPLPYEQYF.

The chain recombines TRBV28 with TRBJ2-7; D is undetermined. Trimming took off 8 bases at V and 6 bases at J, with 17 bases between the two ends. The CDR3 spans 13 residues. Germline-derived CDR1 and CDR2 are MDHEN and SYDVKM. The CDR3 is CASVLDISGEQYF. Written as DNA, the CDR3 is TGTGCCAGCGTGCTAGACATAAGTGGCGAGCAGTACTTC.

CDR3 residues: CASSRYPGQGAYEQYF. CDR3 coding DNA: TGTGCCAGTAGTAGATATCCGGGACAGGGGGCCTACGAGCAGTACTTC. The chain combines TRBV19 with TRBJ2-7; TRBD1 aligns across 11 bases. Trimming removed 4 bases from V and 2 bases from J; junction bases left unmatched: 7. Germline V CDR1 and CDR2: LNHDA, SQIVND (reference sequence). The CDR3 runs 16 residues.

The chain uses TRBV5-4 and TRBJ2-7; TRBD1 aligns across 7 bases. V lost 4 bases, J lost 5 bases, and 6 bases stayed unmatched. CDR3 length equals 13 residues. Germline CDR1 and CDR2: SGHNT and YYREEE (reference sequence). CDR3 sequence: CASSPRQGDEQYF. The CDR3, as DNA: TGTGCCAGCAGCCCCCGACAGGGCGACGAGCAGTACTTC.

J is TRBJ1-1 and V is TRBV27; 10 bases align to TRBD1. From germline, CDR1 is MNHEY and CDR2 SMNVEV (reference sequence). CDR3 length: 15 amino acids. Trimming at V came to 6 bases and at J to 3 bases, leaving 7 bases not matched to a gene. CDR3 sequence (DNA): TGTGCCAGCAGCCTATCGGACAGGGGGTACACTGAAGCTTTCTTT. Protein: CASSLSDRGYTEAFF.

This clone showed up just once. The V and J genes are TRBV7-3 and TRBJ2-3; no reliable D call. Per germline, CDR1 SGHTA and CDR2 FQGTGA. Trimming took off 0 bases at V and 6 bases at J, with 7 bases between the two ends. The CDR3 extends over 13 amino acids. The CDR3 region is CASSLTFWDTQYF. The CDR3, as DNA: TGTGCCAGCAGCTTAACGTTTTGGGATACGCAGTATTTT.

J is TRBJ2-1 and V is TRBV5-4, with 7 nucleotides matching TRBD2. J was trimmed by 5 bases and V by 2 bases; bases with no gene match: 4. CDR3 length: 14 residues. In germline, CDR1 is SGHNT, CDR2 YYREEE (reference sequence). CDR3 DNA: TGTGCCAGCAGCTTCGGCGGGAGTGACAATGAGCAGTTCTTC. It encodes CASSFGGSDNEQFF.

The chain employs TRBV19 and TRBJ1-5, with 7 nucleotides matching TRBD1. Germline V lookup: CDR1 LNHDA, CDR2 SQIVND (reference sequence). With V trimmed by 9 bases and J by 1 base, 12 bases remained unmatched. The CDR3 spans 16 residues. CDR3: CASTNRGPRSNQPQHF. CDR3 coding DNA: TGTGCCAGCACAAACAGGGGACCCAGGAGCAATCAGCCCCAGCATTTT.

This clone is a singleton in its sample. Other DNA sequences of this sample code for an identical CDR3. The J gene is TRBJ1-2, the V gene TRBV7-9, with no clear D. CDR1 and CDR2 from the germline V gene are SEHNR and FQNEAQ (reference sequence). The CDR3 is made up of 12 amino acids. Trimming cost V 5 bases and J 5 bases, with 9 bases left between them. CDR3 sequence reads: CASSRLGYGYTF. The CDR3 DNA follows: TGTGCCAGCAGCCGTCTCGGGTATGGCTACACCTTC.